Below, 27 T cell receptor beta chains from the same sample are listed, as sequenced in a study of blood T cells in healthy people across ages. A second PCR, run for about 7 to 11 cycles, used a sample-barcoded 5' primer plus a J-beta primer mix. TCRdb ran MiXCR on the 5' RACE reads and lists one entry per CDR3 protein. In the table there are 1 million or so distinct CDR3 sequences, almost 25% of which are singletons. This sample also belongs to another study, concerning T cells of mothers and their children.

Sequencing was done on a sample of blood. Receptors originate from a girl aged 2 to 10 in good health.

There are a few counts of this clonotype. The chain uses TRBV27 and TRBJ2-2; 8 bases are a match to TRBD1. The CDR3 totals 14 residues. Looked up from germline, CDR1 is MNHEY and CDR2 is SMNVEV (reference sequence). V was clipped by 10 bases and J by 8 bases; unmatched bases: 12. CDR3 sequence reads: CATMGQGARGELFF. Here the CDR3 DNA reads TGTGCCACGATGGGGCAGGGGGCCCGGGGGGAGCTGTTTTTT.

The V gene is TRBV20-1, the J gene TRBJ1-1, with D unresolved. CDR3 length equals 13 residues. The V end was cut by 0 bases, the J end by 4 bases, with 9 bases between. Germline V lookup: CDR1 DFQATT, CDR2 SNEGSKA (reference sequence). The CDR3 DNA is TGCAGTGCTAGAGAGCCTTGGGGCACTGAAGCTTTCTTT. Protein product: CSAREPWGTEAFF.

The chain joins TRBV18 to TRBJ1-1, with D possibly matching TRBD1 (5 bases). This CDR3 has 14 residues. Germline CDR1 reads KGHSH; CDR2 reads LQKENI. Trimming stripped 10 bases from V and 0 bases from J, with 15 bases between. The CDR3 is CAIVPGRMNTEAFF. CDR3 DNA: TGTGCCATTGTACCGGGACGCATGAACACTGAAGCTTTCTTT.

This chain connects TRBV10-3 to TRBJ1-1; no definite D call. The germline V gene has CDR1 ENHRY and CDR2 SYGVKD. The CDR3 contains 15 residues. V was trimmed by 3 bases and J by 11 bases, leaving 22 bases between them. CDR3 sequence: CAISDPLRAPGRAFF. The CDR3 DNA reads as TGTGCCATCAGTGACCCCTTAAGGGCCCCAGGTAGGGCTTTCTTT.

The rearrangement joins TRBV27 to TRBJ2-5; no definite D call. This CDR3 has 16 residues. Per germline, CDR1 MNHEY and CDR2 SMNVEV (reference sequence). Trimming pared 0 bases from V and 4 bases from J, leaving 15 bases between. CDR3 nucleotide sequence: TGTGCCAGCAGTTTATCGGCAGGAACACCCCTAGAGACCCAGTACTTC. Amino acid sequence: CASSLSAGTPLETQYF.

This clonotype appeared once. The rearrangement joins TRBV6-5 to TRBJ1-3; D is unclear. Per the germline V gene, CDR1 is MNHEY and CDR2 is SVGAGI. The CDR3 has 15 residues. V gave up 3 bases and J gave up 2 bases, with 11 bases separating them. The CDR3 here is CASSYRSEAGNTIYF. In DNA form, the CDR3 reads TGTGCCAGCAGTTATAGATCGGAGGCTGGAAACACCATATATTTT.

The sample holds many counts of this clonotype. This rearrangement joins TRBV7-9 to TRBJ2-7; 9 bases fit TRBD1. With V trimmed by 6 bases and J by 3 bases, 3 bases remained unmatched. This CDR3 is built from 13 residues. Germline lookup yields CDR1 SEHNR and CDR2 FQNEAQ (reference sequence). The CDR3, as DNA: TGTGCCAGCAGTTCGACAGGGGGCTACGAGCAGTACTTC. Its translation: CASSSTGGYEQYF.

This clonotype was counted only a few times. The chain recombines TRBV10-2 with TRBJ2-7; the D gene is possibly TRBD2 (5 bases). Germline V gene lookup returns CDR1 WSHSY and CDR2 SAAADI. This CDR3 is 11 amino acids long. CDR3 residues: CASQSTGWQYF. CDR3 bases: TGCGCGTCACAGAGTACGGGATGGCAGTACTTC.

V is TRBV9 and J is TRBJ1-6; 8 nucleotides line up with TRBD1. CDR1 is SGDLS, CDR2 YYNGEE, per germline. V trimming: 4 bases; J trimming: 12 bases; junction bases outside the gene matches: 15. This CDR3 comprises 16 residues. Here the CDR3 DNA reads TGTGCCAGCAGCACCGGACAGGGACGGTCCTGGGGACCCCTCCACTTT. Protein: CASSTGQGRSWGPLHF. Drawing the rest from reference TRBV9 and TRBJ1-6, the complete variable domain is DSGVTQTPKHLITATGQRVTLRCSPRSGDLSVYWYQQSLDQGLQFLIQYYNGEERAKGNILERFSAQQFPDLHSELNLSSLELGDSALYFCASSTGQGRSWGPLHFGNGTRLTVT.

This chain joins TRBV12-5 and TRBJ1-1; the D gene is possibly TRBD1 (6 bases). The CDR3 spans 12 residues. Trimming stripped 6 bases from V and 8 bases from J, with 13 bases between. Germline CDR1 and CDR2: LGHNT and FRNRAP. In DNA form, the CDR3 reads TGTGCTAGTGGCCGTGGACAGCCCGAAGCTTTCTTT. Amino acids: CASGRGQPEAFF.

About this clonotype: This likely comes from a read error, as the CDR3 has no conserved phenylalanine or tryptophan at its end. DNA for the CDR3: TGCAGTGCTCCTAAGACCGGGACGCGCACAGATACGCAGTATCTT. This translates into CSAPKTGTRTDTQYL. The chain recombines TRBV20-1 with TRBJ2-3; D may match TRBD1 or TRBD2 (5 bases each). The CDR3 is made up of 15 amino acids. Trimming removed 5 bases from V and 1 base from J, with 16 bases in between. Germline assignment: CDR1 DFQATT and CDR2 SNEGSKA (reference sequence).

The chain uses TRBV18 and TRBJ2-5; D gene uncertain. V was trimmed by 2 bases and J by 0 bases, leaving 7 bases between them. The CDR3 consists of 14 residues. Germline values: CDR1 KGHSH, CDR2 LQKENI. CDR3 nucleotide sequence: TGTGCCAGCTCACCAATATACGACCAAGAGACCCAGTACTTC. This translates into CASSPIYDQETQYF.

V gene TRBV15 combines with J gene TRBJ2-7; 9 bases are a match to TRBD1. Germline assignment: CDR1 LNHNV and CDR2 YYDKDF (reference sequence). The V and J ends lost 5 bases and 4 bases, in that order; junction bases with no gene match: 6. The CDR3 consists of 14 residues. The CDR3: CATSYRDRVYEQYF. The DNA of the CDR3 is TGTGCCACCAGCTACCGGGACAGGGTATACGAGCAGTACTTC.

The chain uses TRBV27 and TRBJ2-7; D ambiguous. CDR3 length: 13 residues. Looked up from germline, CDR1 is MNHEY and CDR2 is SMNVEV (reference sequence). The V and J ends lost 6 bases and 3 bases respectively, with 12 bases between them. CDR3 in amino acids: CASSPQPNYEQYF. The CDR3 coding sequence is TGTGCCAGCAGCCCCCAACCCAACTACGAGCAGTACTTC.

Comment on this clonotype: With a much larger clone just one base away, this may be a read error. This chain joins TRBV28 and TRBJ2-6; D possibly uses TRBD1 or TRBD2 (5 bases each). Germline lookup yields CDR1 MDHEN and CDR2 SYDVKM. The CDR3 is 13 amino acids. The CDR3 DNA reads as TGTGCCAGCAGCCTCCTCGGGGCCAACGTCCTGGCTTTC. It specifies CASSLLGANVLAF.

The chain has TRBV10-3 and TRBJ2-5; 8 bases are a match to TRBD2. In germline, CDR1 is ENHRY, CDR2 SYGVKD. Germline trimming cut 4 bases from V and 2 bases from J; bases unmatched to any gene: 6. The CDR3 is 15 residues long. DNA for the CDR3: TGTGCCATCAGTGGGCCTAGCGGGCTACAAGAGACCCAGTACTTC. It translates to CAISGPSGLQETQYF.

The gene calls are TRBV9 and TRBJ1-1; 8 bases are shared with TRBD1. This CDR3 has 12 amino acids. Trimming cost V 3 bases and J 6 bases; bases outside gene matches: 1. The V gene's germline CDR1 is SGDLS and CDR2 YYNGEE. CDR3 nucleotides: TGTGCCAGCAGCGGACAGGGGCCTGAAGCTTTCTTT. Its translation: CASSGQGPEAFF.

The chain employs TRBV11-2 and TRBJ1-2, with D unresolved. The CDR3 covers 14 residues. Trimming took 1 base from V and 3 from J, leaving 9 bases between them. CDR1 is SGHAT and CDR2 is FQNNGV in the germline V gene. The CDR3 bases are TGTGCCAGCAGCTTAGTTCCTAGGGACTATGGCTACACCTTC. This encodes CASSLVPRDYGYTF.

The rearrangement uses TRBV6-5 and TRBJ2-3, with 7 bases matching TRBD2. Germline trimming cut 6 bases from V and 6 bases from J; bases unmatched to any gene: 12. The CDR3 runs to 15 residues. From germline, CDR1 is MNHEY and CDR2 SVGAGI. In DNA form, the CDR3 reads TGTGCCAGCAGCCTTAGCGGGCAGGACACGGATACGCAGTATTTT. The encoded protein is CASSLSGQDTDTQYF.

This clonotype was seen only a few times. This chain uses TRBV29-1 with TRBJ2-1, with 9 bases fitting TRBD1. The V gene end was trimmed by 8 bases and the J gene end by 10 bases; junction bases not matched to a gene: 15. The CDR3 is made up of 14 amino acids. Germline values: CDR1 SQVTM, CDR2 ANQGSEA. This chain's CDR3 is CSLIAGTGSLEQFF. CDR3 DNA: TGCAGCTTGATTGCCGGGACAGGGTCACTAGAGCAGTTCTTC.

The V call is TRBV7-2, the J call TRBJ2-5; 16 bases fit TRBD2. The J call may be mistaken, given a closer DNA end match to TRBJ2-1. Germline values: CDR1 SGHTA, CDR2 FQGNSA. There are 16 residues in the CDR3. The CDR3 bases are TGTGCCAGCAGCCGGCCGGGACTAGCGGGGGGGAATGAGCAGTTCTTC. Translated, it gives CASSRPGLAGGNEQFF.

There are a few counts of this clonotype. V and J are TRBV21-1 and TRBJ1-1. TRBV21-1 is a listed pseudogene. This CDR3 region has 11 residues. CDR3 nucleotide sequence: TGTGCCAGCAGCAAAGTTCAGCAAGCTTTCTTT. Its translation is CASSKVQQAFF.

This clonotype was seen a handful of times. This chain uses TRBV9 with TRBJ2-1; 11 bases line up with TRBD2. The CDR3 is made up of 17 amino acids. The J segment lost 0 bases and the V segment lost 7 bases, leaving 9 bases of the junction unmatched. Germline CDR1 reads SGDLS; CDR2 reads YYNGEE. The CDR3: CASALLAGGLSYNEQFF. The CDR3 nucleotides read TGTGCCAGCGCGCTTCTAGCGGGAGGTCTCTCCTACAATGAGCAGTTCTTC.

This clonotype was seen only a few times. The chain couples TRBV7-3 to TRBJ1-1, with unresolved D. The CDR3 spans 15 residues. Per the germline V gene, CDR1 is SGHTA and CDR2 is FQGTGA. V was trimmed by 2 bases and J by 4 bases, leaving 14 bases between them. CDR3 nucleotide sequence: TGTGCCAGCAGCTTAGTAGGGCAGAGCTTCACTGAAGCTTTCTTT. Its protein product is CASSLVGQSFTEAFF.

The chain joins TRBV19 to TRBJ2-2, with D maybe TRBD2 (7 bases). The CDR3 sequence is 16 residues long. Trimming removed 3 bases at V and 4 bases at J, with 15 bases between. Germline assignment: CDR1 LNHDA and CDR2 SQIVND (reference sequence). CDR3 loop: CASSIRGAAITGELFF. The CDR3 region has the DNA TGTGCCAGTAGTATTCGGGGGGCAGCGATCACCGGGGAGCTGTTTTTT.

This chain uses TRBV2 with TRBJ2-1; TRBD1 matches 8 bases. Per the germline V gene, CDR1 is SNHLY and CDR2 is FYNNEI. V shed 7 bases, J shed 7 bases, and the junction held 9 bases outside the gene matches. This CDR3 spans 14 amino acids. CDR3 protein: CASTDREELNEQFF. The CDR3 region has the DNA TGTGCCAGCACGGACAGGGAGGAGCTGAATGAGCAGTTCTTC.

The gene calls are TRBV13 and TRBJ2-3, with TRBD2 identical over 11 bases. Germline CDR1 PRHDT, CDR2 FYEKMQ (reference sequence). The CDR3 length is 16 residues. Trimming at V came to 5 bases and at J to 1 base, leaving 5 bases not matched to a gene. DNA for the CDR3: TGTGCCAGCAGCGCACGGACTAGCGGGCGCACAGATACGCAGTATTTT. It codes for CASSARTSGRTDTQYF.